This TCR beta chain was sequenced in a study of blood T cell repertoires in COVID-19. Study details: Whether acute or convalescent, the COVID-19 samples came from the United States, Italy and Spain. T cells, B-cell-depleted T cells, or PBMCs provided the cDNA or gDNA that served as material.

The CDR3 length is 16 residues. The J segment lost 0 bases and the V segment lost 5 bases, leaving 5 bases of the junction unmatched. Per germline, CDR1 SGHNT and CDR2 YENEEA. Source study methods: By means of reference gene primer amplification, nucleated cell counts were estimated. The table came from immunoSEQ multiplex PCR; TCRdb's copy has only in-frame clones and leaves some out. D and trimming were read from the DNA, whereas the V and J calls and clone size are those reported in that table. The data contain 210,000 or so clones, roughly four fifths of them singletons. This TCR came from a woman aged 35 to 49 with acute or convalescent COVID-19. Sequences were obtained from peripheral blood. This chain uses TRBV11-3 with TRBJ1-3, with 9 bases lining up with TRBD1. CDR3 amino acids: CASSPGQGGSGNTIYF. The CDR3 DNA reads TGTGCCAGCAGCCCGGGACAGGGAGGCTCTGGAAACACCATATATTTT.